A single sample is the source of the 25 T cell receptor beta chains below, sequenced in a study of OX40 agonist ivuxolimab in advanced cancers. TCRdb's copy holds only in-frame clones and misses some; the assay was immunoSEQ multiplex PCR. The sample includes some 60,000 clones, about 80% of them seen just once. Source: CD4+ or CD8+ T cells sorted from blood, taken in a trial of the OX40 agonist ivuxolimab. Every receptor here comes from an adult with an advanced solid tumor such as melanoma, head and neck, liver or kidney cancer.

CDR3: CATSLKGELGQPQHF. CDR3 coding DNA: TGTGCCACCAGCCTAAAAGGGGAACTTGGTCAGCCCCAGCATTTT. This chain uses TRBV15 with TRBJ1-5, with D tentatively TRBD1 (5 bases). The germline V and J ends were trimmed by 5 bases and 6 bases, with 17 bases remaining between them. Germline V gene data show CDR1 as LNHNV and CDR2 as YYDKDF (reference sequence). The CDR3 loop spans 15 amino acids.

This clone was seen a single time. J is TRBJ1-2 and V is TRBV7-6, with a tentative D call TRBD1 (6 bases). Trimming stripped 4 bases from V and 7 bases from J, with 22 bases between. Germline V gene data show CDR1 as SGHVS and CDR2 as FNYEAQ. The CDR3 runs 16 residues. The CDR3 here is CASSSEGGLTSGGYTF. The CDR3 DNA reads TGTGCCAGCAGCTCGGAGGGGGGTCTTACTAGTGGTGGCTACACCTTC.

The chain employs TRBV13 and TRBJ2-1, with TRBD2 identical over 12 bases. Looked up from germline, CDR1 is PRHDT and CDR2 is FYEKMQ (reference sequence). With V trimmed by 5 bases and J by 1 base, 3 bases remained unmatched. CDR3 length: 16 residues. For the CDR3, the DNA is TGTGCCAGCAGCACGACTAGCGGGAGATCCTACAATGAGCAGTTCTTC. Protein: CASSTTSGRSYNEQFF.

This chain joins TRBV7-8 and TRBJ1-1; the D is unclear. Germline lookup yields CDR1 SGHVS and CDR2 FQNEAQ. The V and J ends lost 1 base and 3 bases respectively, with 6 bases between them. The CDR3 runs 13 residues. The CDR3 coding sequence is TGTGCCAGCAGCTTAGGGAAGGACACTGAAGCTTTCTTT. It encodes CASSLGKDTEAFF. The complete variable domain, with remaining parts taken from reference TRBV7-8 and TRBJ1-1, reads GAGVSQSPRYKVAKRGQDVALRCDPISGHVSLFWYQQALGQGPEFLTYFQNEAQLDKSGLPSDRFFAERPEGSVSTLKIQRTQQEDSAVYLCASSLGKDTEAFFGQGTRLTVV.

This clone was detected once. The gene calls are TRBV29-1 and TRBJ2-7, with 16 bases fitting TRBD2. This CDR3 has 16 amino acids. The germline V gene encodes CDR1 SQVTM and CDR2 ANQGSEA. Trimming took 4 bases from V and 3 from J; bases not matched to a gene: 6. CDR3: CSVAGTSGRGDYEQYF. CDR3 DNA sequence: TGCAGCGTTGCCGGGACTAGCGGGAGGGGAGACTACGAGCAGTACTTC.

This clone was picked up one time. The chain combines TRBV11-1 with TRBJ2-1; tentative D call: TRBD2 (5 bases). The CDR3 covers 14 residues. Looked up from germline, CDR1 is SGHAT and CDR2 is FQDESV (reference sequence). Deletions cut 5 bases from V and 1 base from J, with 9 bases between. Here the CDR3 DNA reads TGTGCCAGCAGCCCAGGAGGTTCCTACAATGAGCAGTTCTTC. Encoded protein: CASSPGGSYNEQFF.

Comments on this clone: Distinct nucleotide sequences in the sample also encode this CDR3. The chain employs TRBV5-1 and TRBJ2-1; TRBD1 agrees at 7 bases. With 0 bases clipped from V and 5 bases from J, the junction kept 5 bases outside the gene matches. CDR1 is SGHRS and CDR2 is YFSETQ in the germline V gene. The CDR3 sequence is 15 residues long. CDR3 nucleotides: TGCGCCAGCAGCTTGGAAGGGGGCAGGGACAATGAGCAGTTCTTC. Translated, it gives CASSLEGGRDNEQFF.

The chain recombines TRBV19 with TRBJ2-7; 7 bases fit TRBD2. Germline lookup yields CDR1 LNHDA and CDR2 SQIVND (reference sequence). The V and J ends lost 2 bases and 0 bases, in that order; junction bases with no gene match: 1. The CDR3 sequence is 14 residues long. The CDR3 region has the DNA TGTGCCAGTAGTATAACGGGGGGCTCCTACGAGCAGTACTTC. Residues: CASSITGGSYEQYF. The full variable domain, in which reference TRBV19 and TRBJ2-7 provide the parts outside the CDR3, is DGGITQSPKYLFRKEGQNVTLSCEQNLNHDAMYWYRQDPGQGLRLIYYSQIVNDFQKGDIAEGYSVSREKKESFPLTVTSAQKNPTAFYLCASSITGGSYEQYFGPGTRLTVT.

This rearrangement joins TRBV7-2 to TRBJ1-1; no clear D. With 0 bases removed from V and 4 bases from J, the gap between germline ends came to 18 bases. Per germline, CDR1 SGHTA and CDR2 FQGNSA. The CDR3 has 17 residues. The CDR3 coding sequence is TGTGCCAGCAGCTTAGCTCGAGCCGGAGGGCTTAGCACTGAAGCTTTCTTT. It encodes CASSLARAGGLSTEAFF.

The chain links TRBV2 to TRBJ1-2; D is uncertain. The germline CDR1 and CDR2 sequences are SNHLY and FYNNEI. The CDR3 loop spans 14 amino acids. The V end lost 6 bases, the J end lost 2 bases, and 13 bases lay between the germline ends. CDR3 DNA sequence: TGTGCCAGCAGGGGAACTGGGCAGAACTATGGCTACACCTTC. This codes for CASRGTGQNYGYTF.

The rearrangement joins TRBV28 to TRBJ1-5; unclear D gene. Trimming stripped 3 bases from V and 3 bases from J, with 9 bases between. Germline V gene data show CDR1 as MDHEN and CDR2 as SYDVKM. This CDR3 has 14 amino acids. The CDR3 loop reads CASSFGQLNQPQHF. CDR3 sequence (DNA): TGTGCCAGCAGTTTCGGGCAGCTCAATCAGCCCCAGCATTTT.

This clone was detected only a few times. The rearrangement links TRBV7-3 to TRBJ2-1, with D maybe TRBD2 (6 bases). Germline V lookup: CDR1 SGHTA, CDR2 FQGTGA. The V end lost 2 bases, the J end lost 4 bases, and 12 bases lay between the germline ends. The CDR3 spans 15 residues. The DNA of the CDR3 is TGTGCCAGCAGCTTAGGGGCTAGCGAGTACAATGAGCAGTTCTTC. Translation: CASSLGASEYNEQFF.

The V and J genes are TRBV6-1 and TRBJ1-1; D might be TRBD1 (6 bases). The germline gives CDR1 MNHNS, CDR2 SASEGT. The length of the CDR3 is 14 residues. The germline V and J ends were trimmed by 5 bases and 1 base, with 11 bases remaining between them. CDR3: CASSRTGKNTEAFF. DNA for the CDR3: TGTGCCAGCAGTAGAACAGGGAAGAACACTGAAGCTTTCTTT.

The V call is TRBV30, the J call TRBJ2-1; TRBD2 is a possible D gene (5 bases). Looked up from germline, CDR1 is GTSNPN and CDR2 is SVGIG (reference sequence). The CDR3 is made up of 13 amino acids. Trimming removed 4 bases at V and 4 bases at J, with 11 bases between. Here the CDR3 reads CAWKGSRYNEQFF. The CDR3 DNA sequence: TGTGCCTGGAAAGGGAGTCGGTACAATGAGCAGTTCTTC. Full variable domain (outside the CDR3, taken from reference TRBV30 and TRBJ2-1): SQTIHQWPATLVQPVGSPLSLECTVEGTSNPNLYWYRQAAGRGLQLLFYSVGIGQISSEVPQNLSASRPQDRQFILSSKKLLLSDSGFYLCAWKGSRYNEQFFGPGTRLTVL.

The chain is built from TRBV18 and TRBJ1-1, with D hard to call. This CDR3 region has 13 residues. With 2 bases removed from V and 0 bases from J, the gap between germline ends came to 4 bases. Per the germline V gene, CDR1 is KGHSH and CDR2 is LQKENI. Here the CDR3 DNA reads TGTGCCAGCTCACCAGCCCTGAACACTGAAGCTTTCTTT. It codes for CASSPALNTEAFF.

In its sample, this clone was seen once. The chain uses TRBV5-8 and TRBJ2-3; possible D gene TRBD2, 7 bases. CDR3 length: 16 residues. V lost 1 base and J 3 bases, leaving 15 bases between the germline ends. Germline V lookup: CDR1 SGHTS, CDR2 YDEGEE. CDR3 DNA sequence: TGTGCCAGCAGCTTGTACGGGGGGCCGAGGACAGATACGCAGTATTTT. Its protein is CASSLYGGPRTDTQYF.

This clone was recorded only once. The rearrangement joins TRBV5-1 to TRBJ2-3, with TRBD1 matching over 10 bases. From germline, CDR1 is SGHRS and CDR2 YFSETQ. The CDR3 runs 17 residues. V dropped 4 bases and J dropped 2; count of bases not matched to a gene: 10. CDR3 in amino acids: CASSTQTGGRPTDTQYF. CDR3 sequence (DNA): TGCGCCAGCAGCACCCAGACAGGGGGCAGGCCCACAGATACGCAGTATTTT. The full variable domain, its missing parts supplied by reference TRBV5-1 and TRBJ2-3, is KAGVTQTPRYLIKTRGQQVTLSCSPISGHRSVSWYQQTPGQGLQFLFEYFSETQRNKGNFPGRFSGRQFSNSRSEMNVSTLELGDSALYLCASSTQTGGRPTDTQYFGPGTRLTVL.

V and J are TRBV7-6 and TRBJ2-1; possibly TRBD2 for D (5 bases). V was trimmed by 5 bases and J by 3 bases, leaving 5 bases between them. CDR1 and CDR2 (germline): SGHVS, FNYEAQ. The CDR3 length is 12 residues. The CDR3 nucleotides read TGTGCCAGCAGCGGGAGCTACAATGAGCAGTTCTTC. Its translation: CASSGSYNEQFF.

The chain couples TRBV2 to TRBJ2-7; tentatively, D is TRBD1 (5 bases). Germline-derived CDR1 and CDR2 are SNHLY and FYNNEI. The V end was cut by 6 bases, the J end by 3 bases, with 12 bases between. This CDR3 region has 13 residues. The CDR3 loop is CASRRAGNYEQYF. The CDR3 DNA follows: TGTGCCAGCAGGCGAGCAGGGAACTACGAGCAGTACTTC.

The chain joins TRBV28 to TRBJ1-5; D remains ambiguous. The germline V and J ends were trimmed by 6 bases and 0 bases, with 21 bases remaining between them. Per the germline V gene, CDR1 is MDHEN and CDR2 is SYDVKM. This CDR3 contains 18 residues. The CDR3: CASSAIRFGVYSNQPQHF. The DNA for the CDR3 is TGTGCCAGCAGCGCGATTCGGTTTGGGGTTTATAGCAATCAGCCCCAGCATTTT.

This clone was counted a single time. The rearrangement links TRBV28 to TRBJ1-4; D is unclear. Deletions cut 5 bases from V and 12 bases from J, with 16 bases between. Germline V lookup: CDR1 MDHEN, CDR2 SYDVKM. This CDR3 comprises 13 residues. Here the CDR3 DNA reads TGTGCCAGCAGTCTCGGATTTGGTCGGGAACTGTTTTTT. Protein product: CASSLGFGRELFF.

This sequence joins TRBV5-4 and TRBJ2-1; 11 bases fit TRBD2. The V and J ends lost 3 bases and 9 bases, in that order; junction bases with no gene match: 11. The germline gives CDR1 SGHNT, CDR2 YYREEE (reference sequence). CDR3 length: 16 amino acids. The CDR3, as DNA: TGTGCCAGCAGCTCCTTGACTAGCGGGAATTGGGGTGAGCAGTTCTTC. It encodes CASSSLTSGNWGEQFF.

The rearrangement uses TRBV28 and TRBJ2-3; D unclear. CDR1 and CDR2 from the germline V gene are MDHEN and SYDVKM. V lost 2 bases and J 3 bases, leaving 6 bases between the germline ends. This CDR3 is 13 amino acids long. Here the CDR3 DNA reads TGTGCCAGCAGTTTAGGCACTACAGATACGCAGTATTTT. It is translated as CASSLGTTDTQYF.

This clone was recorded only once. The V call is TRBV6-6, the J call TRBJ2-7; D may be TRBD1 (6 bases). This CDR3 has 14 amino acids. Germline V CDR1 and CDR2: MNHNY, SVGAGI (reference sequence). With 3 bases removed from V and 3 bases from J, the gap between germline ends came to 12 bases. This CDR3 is CASSYTGTFYEQYF. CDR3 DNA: TGTGCCAGCAGTTATACCGGGACATTCTACGAGCAGTACTTC.

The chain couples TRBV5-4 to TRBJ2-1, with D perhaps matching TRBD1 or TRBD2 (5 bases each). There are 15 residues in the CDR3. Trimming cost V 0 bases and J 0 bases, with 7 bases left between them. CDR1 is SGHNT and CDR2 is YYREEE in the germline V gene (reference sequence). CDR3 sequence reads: CASSLVGGSYNEQFF. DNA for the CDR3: TGTGCCAGCAGCTTGGTTGGGGGCTCCTACAATGAGCAGTTCTTC.